These 29 T cell receptor beta chains were all obtained from the same sample, sequenced in a study of T cell responses to AZD1222 COVID-19 vaccine. Some clones are missing from TCRdb's copy, which holds only in-frame ones; the method was immunoSEQ multiplex PCR. This sample yields some 130,000 clones, of which roughly nine tenths are seen a single time; over 9% belongs to the top ten. The sequencing used peripheral blood, collected 28 days after the second AZD1222 dose. The receptor set was obtained from an adult who received the AZD1222 COVID-19 vaccine.

This clone was seen a single time. The gene calls are TRBV7-2 and TRBJ2-2, with a possible D match to TRBD2 (5 bases). Germline V gives CDR1 SGHTA, CDR2 FQGNSA. The CDR3 length is 16 residues. V lost 5 bases and J 9 bases, leaving 22 bases between the germline ends. Here the CDR3 reads CASSPPGASSPRELFF. As DNA, the CDR3 is TGTGCCAGCAGCCCCCCAGGCGCTAGCAGCCCGAGGGAGCTGTTTTTT.

J is TRBJ2-5 and V is TRBV5-1, with 9 positions matching TRBD2. The V segment lost 0 bases and the J segment 3 bases; nucleotides outside the gene matches: 3. This CDR3 contains 15 residues. Germline CDR1 is SGHRS and CDR2 is YFSETQ. CDR3 sequence: CASSLARLAEETQYF. The CDR3 DNA is TGCGCCAGCAGCTTGGCCAGACTAGCGGAAGAGACCCAGTACTTC.

This clone came up many times. J is TRBJ1-1 and V is TRBV6-2 or TRBV6-3; TRBD1 matches at 8 bases. CDR3 size: 16 residues. J was trimmed by 6 bases and V by 2 bases; bases with no gene match: 11. Germline CDR1 is MNHEY and CDR2 is SVGEGT. CDR3 amino acids: CASSYRTGLTGPEAFF. CDR3 in DNA: TGTGCCAGCAGTTACAGGACAGGGTTAACGGGACCTGAAGCTTTCTTT.

The chain employs TRBV7-8 and TRBJ1-1, with D unresolved. This CDR3 spans 14 amino acids. Germline V lookup: CDR1 SGHVS, CDR2 FQNEAQ. The V gene lost 5 bases and the J gene lost 1 base, with 11 bases spanning the gap. The CDR3 protein is CASSLVSGNTEAFF. The CDR3 DNA reads as TGTGCCAGCAGCCTAGTGTCAGGGAACACTGAAGCTTTCTTT.

The chain links TRBV25-1 to TRBJ2-7; 8 nucleotides line up with TRBD1. The CDR3 totals 15 residues. The V gene end was trimmed by 3 bases and the J gene end by 2 bases; junction bases not matched to a gene: 6. CDR1 is MGHDK and CDR2 is SYGVNS in the germline V gene. In nucleotides, the CDR3 is TGTGCCAGCAGTGATCACAGGGGGTTCCCCTACGAGCAGTACTTC. It encodes CASSDHRGFPYEQYF.

Here the CDR3 reads CASRGGHLNTEAFF. The CDR3 bases are TGTGCCAGCAGGGGGGGACACCTGAACACTGAAGCTTTCTTT. The chain links TRBV6-5 to TRBJ1-1; weak D call: TRBD1 (6 bases). This CDR3 is 14 amino acids long. Germline loops: CDR1 MNHEY, CDR2 SVGAGI. Trimming took off 6 bases at V and 0 bases at J, with 11 bases between the two ends.

This chain joins TRBV3-1 (or the pseudogene TRBV3-2) and TRBJ2-2; D gene ambiguous. The germline V and J ends were trimmed by 4 bases and 4 bases, with 13 bases remaining between them. The CDR3 runs 15 residues. From germline, CDR1 is LGHDT and CDR2 YNNKEL (reference sequence). CDR3 in amino acids: CASSPPPFGTGELFF. The CDR3 nucleotides are TGTGCCAGCAGCCCGCCACCCTTTGGCACCGGGGAGCTGTTTTTT.

The V call is TRBV3-1 (or the pseudogene TRBV3-2), the J call TRBJ1-2; maybe TRBD1 (5 bases). The CDR3 extends over 13 amino acids. V was cut by 1 base and J by 4 bases, with 7 bases left in between. Germline values: CDR1 LGHDT, CDR2 YNNKEL (reference sequence). CDR3 coding DNA: TGTGCCAGCAGCCAAGCAGGGACCTATGGCTACACCTTC. This codes for CASSQAGTYGYTF.

This rearrangement joins TRBV6-2 or TRBV6-3 to TRBJ2-7; 7 bases are shared with TRBD2. This CDR3 has 14 amino acids. The germline CDR1 and CDR2 sequences are MNHEY and SVGEGT. The junction had 9 bases not matched to a gene; V was cut back by 6 bases and J by 4 bases. CDR3 sequence: CASSPGGGPYEQYF. The CDR3, as DNA: TGTGCCAGCAGCCCGGGCGGGGGACCTTACGAGCAGTACTTC.

The chain couples TRBV7-2 to TRBJ1-5; D not certain. This CDR3 contains 13 residues. Germline V gene lookup returns CDR1 SGHTA and CDR2 FQGNSA. Trimming removed 5 bases at V and 5 bases at J, with 10 bases between. CDR3: CASSLGFDQPQHF. For the CDR3, the DNA is TGTGCCAGCAGCCTTGGATTCGATCAGCCCCAGCATTTT.

This sequence joins TRBV3-1 (or the pseudogene TRBV3-2) and TRBJ2-7; 7 bases agree with TRBD2. V shed 3 bases and J 4 bases; nucleotides not matched to a gene: 9. Germline V gene lookup returns CDR1 LGHDT and CDR2 YNNKEL (reference sequence). The CDR3 is 15 amino acids. Written as DNA, the CDR3 is TGTGCCAGCAGCCATAATGGCGGGAGTAGGTACGAGCAGTACTTC. The encoded protein is CASSHNGGSRYEQYF.

In this sample, this clone turned up once. The chain recombines TRBV19 with TRBJ1-3, with D unresolved. Germline CDR1 and CDR2: LNHDA and SQIVND (reference sequence). CDR3 size: 16 residues. Trimming stripped 10 bases from V and 0 bases from J, with 19 bases between. The CDR3 DNA is TGTGCCACACTCACCTTGACCGGGAGCTCTGGAAACACCATATATTTT. This gives the protein CATLTLTGSSGNTIYF.

V is TRBV18 and J is TRBJ1-3; D might be TRBD1 (6 bases). The CDR3 consists of 15 residues. Germline CDR1 and CDR2: KGHSH and LQKENI. Deletions cut 3 bases from V and 0 bases from J, with 9 bases between. In DNA form, the CDR3 reads TGTGCCAGCTCACCTGGGACAAACTCTGGAAACACCATATATTTT. The encoded protein is CASSPGTNSGNTIYF.

This clone was detected once. This rearrangement joins TRBV6-2 or TRBV6-3 to TRBJ1-3; D ambiguous. CDR3 length equals 15 residues. Germline loops: CDR1 MNHEY, CDR2 SVGEGT. V was shortened by 7 bases and J by 0 bases, with 13 bases between the two germline ends. CDR3 coding DNA: TGTGCCAGCACCCCCCCGGGAAGCTCTGGAAACACCATATATTTT. Protein: CASTPPGSSGNTIYF.

The chain links TRBV6-1 to TRBJ1-1; no reliable D call. V lost 2 bases, J lost 2 bases, and 9 bases lay in between. There are 14 residues in the CDR3. Looked up from germline, CDR1 is MNHNS and CDR2 is SASEGT. The CDR3 nucleotides read TGTGCCAGCAGTGAAAGTCGGGGAAACACTGAAGCTTTCTTT. This translates into CASSESRGNTEAFF.

This chain connects TRBV3-1 (or the pseudogene TRBV3-2) to TRBJ1-4; a weak D match, TRBD1 (5 bases). Germline CDR1 LGHDT, CDR2 YNNKEL (reference sequence). The CDR3 is 14 residues long. The ends were cut back, 2 bases at V and 7 bases at J, with 11 bases in the middle. The CDR3 sequence is CASSQRGVAEKLFF. In DNA form, the CDR3 reads TGTGCCAGCAGCCAACGGGGGGTCGCTGAAAAACTGTTTTTT.

This clone is medium-sized in the sample. This chain connects TRBV2 to TRBJ1-5; D not resolved. The germline V and J ends were trimmed by 5 bases and 0 bases, with 11 bases remaining between them. CDR1 SNHLY and CDR2 FYNNEI come from the germline V gene. The length of the CDR3 is 15 residues. For the CDR3, the DNA is TGTGCCAGCAGTAGGCTCTCTGATAGCAATCAGCCCCAGCATTTT. Its translation: CASSRLSDSNQPQHF.

The V call is TRBV28, the J call TRBJ1-1, with TRBD1 matching 9 bases. Germline V gene data show CDR1 as MDHEN and CDR2 as SYDVKM. There are 14 residues in the CDR3. Germline trimming cut 6 bases from V and 4 bases from J; bases unmatched to any gene: 6. DNA of the CDR3: TGTGCCAGCAGCCCAGGGGACAGGGCCACTGAAGCTTTCTTT. This translates into CASSPGDRATEAFF.

The chain uses TRBV12-3 or TRBV12-4 and TRBJ1-5; D is unclear. Trimming removed 1 base at V and 7 bases at J, with 8 bases between. The CDR3 spans 13 residues. CDR3 region: CASSLGRRQPQHF. The CDR3 DNA reads as TGTGCCAGCAGTTTAGGCCGAAGGCAGCCCCAGCATTTT.

This clone has only a few counts. The chain employs TRBV5-6 and TRBJ1-1; D call uncertain. CDR1 SGHDT and CDR2 YYEEEE come from the germline V gene. V shed 3 bases and J shed 6 bases, with 9 bases lying between them. This CDR3 has 12 residues. CDR3 bases: TGTGCCAGCAGCTACAACCGGGCTGAAGCTTTCTTT. Amino acid sequence: CASSYNRAEAFF.

V gene TRBV27 combines with J gene TRBJ1-4; 9 nucleotides align to TRBD1. CDR3 length: 14 residues. The V and J ends lost 5 bases and 7 bases, in that order; junction bases with no gene match: 5. Germline V gives CDR1 MNHEY, CDR2 SMNVEV (reference sequence). The CDR3: CASSAPGQGEKLFF. CDR3 sequence (DNA): TGTGCCAGCAGTGCACCGGGACAGGGTGAAAAACTGTTTTTT. The whole variable domain, filled in from reference TRBV27 and TRBJ1-4, reads EAQVTQNPRYLITVTGKKLTVTCSQNMNHEYMSWYRQDPGLGLRQIYYSMNVEVTDKGDVPEGYKVSRKEKRNFPLILESPSPNQTSLYFCASSAPGQGEKLFFGSGTQLSVL.

This clone was seen only once. The chain links TRBV18 to TRBJ2-2; D possibly corresponds to TRBD2 (5 bases). Per germline, CDR1 KGHSH and CDR2 LQKENI. This CDR3 has 15 residues. Trimming stripped 3 bases from V and 0 bases from J, with 8 bases between. For the CDR3, the DNA is TGTGCCAGCTCACCCAACGGGGCGAACACCGGGGAGCTGTTTTTT. The encoded protein is CASSPNGANTGELFF.

The chain carries TRBV27 and TRBJ2-5; D unresolved. The CDR3 has 12 amino acids. CDR1 is MNHEY and CDR2 is SMNVEV in the germline V gene (reference sequence). Trimming took off 8 bases at V and 2 bases at J, with 9 bases between the two ends. The CDR3 DNA is TGTGCCAGCGGTGAAGGGCAAGAGACCCAGTACTTC. It translates to CASGEGQETQYF.

The genes are TRBV19 and TRBJ1-1; D not resolved. V lost 4 bases and J lost 2, with 11 bases in between. Germline-derived CDR1 and CDR2 are LNHDA and SQIVND (reference sequence). The CDR3 length is 14 residues. The CDR3 is CASSSLVPNTEAFF. CDR3 sequence (DNA): TGTGCCAGTAGTAGTTTAGTTCCTAACACTGAAGCTTTCTTT.

The V and J genes are TRBV12-5 and TRBJ2-1, with 14 bases lining up with TRBD2. This CDR3 is built from 18 residues. V was pared by 4 bases and J by 3 bases, with 8 bases of the junction left unmatched. Germline V gene data show CDR1 as LGHNT and CDR2 as FRNRAP. The CDR3 DNA is TGTGCTAGTGGTTCCAAGGGACTAGCGGGAGAAGGCTACAATGAGCAGTTCTTC. It codes for CASGSKGLAGEGYNEQFF.

V and J are TRBV6-5 and TRBJ2-7, with a weak D call TRBD2 (5 bases). The V gene lost 7 bases and the J gene lost 0 bases, with 10 bases spanning the gap. Per germline, CDR1 MNHEY and CDR2 SVGAGI. This CDR3 region has 13 residues. Written as DNA, the CDR3 is TGTGCCAGCACGGACTCCTCCTCCTACGAGCAGTACTTC. Translation gives CASTDSSSYEQYF.

The chain employs TRBV27 and TRBJ2-1; 9 bases map to TRBD2. This CDR3 has 14 amino acids. From germline, CDR1 is MNHEY and CDR2 SMNVEV (reference sequence). CDR3 DNA sequence: TGTGCGACTGGCGGGGGGGCCACTCGGAATGAGCAGTTCTTC. Protein: CATGGGATRNEQFF.

V and J are TRBV6-5 and TRBJ2-3; TRBD2 agrees at 7 bases. The CDR3 extends over 16 amino acids. Germline V gene sequence: CDR1 MNHEY, CDR2 SVGAGI. The V and J ends lost 0 bases and 5 bases, in that order; junction bases with no gene match: 8. The CDR3 spells CASSYSGLTGGDTQYF. As DNA, the CDR3 is TGTGCCAGCAGTTACTCGGGTTTGACGGGGGGAGATACGCAGTATTTT.

The chain has TRBV19 and TRBJ2-7, with D maybe TRBD2 (5 bases). Trimming left V 7 bases short and J 2 bases short, with 21 bases between. The length of the CDR3 is 16 residues. Germline CDR1 and CDR2: LNHDA and SQIVND (reference sequence). CDR3 amino acids: CASTPSGMGSAYEQYF. The CDR3 DNA follows: TGTGCCAGTACCCCTTCCGGGATGGGCTCAGCCTACGAGCAGTACTTC. Variable domain in full (rest from reference TRBV19 and TRBJ2-7): DGGITQSPKYLFRKEGQNVTLSCEQNLNHDAMYWYRQDPGQGLRLIYYSQIVNDFQKGDIAEGYSVSREKKESFPLTVTSAQKNPTAFYLCASTPSGMGSAYEQYFGPGTRLTVT.